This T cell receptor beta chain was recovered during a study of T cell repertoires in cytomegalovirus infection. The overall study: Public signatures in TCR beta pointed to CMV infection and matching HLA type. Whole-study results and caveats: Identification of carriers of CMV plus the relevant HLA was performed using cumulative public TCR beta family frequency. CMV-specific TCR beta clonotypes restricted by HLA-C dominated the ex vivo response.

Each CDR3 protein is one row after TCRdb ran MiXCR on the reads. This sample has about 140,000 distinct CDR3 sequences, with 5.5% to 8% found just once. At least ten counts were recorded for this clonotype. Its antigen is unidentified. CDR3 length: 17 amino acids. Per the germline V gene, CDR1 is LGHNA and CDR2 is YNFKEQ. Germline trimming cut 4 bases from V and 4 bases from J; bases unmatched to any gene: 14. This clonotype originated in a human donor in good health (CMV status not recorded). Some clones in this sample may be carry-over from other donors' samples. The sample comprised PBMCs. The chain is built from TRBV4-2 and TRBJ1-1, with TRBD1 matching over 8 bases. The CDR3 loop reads CASSPTTDRGASTEAFF. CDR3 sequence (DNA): TGTGCCAGCAGCCCAACTACCGACAGGGGAGCGAGCACTGAAGCTTTCTTT.